The entry below describes one T cell receptor beta chain. Its target antigen remains unknown. At one of its ends the junction is not consistent with the germline gene, which may arise from a read error. CDR1 and CDR2 were assigned from the germline V gene as SGHTA and FQGTGA. Reading from cysteine to phenylalanine, the CDR3 counts 15 amino acids. This entry keeps only the CDR3 DNA: 45 bases, framed from base 1. The source of the sample is a study of cytomegalovirus exposure and HLA in healthy donors (dated by TCRdb to the late 2010s). Turning to the overall study: In an earlier analysis of some 550 of the donors, less than 350 Gb of sequence data and approximately 120 million unique TCR beta sequences from about 180 million T cells were reported. A later analysis re-examined previously published TCR beta repertoires from several hundred donors and added high-resolution HLA genotyping to investigate patterns of TCR occurrence. In an earlier analysis of 500 to 650 of the donors, high-throughput TCR beta sequencing was used to judge whether each TCR beta V gene segment behaved as functional or pseudogenic. In a later genetic analysis, genome-wide SNP genotypes for about 65% of the 666 donors were used, and that subset was treated as a discovery cohort. Across some 400 genotyped donors of the cohort, an average of approximately 240,000 unique TCR beta nucleotide sequences per donor were sequenced, and roughly 17% of those sequences were non-productive. Roughly five DR-DQ haplotypes were treated as single units for association and clustering because of strong linkage in the cohort. To predict cytomegalovirus infection status, the study brought together high-throughput TCR immunosequencing, statistical association of individual TCRs with disease status, and machine learning. Among the roughly 430 genotyped donors, approximately 77% belonged to the genetic ancestry cluster associated with self-reported Caucasian donors. Both class I and class II loci were covered by HLA typing, at four-digit resolution. Rather than using new phenotypic data, the later analysis identified candidate immune exposures from TCR beta sequences and from how often those sequences occurred across donors. The study used immunosequencing to profile the T cell repertoires of approximately 690 subjects and linked those repertoires to cytomegalovirus serostatus. The number of donors typed differed by locus, with about 620-630 for A, B, C, DRB1 and DQB1, about 500 for DQA1, 600 to 610 for DPA1, and some 440 for DPB1. A separate validation cohort of some 130 different subjects was used in addition to the approximately 700-subject first cohort. Donor age, sex, ethnicity and CMV serostatus were compiled together with the repertoire data. Around 300 gigabases of sequencing data and roughly 90 million unique TCR sequences were included in an early release covering 550 to 650 HLA-typed donors. All discovery cohort repertoires had been generated using a single sequencing platform. The study aimed to test whether signatures of past pathogen exposure could be identified by cataloging public T cell receptors.

Paper-wide results and their limitations: An earlier analysis of around 600 of the donors showed that most TCR beta V segments appeared in productive rearrangements either about 87% or about 30% of the time, which broadly matched IMGT annotations. While some public TCRs were present in many individuals, most TCR sequences turned up only very rarely across donors. Cytomegalovirus status was reported to be diagnosed by the classifier with high specificity and sensitivity in both the original and validation cohorts. The presence/absence analyses assumed that sequencing depth was roughly uniform across donors, and that assumption may not be true. V-gene and J-gene trimming of TCR beta chains was associated with a missense DCLRE1C variant in a later genetic analysis, and the association was replicated in an independent cohort. According to a later analysis, most CMV-associated TCR beta chains appeared to be HLA-restricted, and the HLA associations seemed to be driven largely by CMV exposure. A group of highly shared sequence variants was considered likely to be a technical artifact of the sequencing pipeline. For the cohort, immune exposure information was limited to CMV serostatus. The authors suggested that the approach could potentially be extended to other disease states and immunological phenotypes. Specific HLA alleles were associated with 16,951 TCR beta sequences at a false discovery rate of 0.05 in a later analysis. When HLA alleles, especially DR and DQ, strongly co-occurred, attributing TCR associations to individual alleles was difficult. Because the 87-base-pair reads could not distinguish some IMGT-functional V segments, including TRBV6-2 and TRBV6-3, those segments were excluded. Because HLA typing was unavailable for some donors at each locus, only the typed subset was used in association tests. Correlated functional status among segregating V segments might be attributable to linkage disequilibrium, but an unknown experimental factor could not be ruled out. In a later genetic analysis, fewer N-insertions in productive TCRs were reported among donors in an Asian-associated ancestry cluster than the 666-donor mean. Compared with equally common non-associated chains, HLA-associated TCR beta chains in a later analysis were more clonally expanded and had lower generation probabilities. A later analysis reported that several top co-occurrence clusters appeared linked to parvovirus B19, influenza, CMV and Epstein-Barr virus. This cohort had only TCR beta chains sequenced, and the lack of alpha or paired-chain data limited which features could be detected. In a later analysis, the rate of TCR association differed among HLA loci, with DRB1 alleles having the most associated TCRs and HLA-C alleles having the fewest. In vitro tests confirmed that a few of the cytomegalovirus-associated TCR beta chains recognize cytomegalovirus antigens. A further reported finding was that TCR beta sequences accurately predicted the HLA-A and HLA-B alleles for most subjects in the first cohort. A total of 150 to 200 TCR beta chains were listed by the study as associated with cytomegalovirus. Because counts were too low, 15 to 20 rarely observed V segments, including chromosome 9 orphons, were excluded from the earlier analysis of 500 to 700 of the donors.

The cohort consisted of 600 to 700 healthy bone marrow donors. All cohort members were sampled while nominally healthy, although unrecorded immune exposures were likely present. The donor was CMV seronegative and was included in the group of a few hundred seronegative cohort members. Each donor provided a peripheral blood sample, and peripheral blood mononuclear cells were used for TCR beta sequencing. Genomic DNA extraction from the blood cell samples was performed with the Qiagen DNeasy Blood Extraction Kit. Libraries came from the immunoSEQ multiplex PCR assay. For the multiplex PCR, a mixture combining 60 forward primers for TCR Vbeta segments and 13 reverse primers for TCR Jbeta segments was used. The CDR3 region of rearranged TCR beta genes was amplified from genomic DNA with a multiplex PCR assay. The Illumina HiSeq System was used to sequence the amplified TCR beta libraries as 87-base-pair reads. In the paper's pipeline: Across the 500 to 700 repertoires, a later analysis counted around 80 million unique TCR beta chains, 9.5 million to 13 million of which were shared by at least two donors. Raw reads were error-corrected and collapsed into unique sequences with a nearest-neighbor algorithm that merged closely related sequences to remove PCR and sequencing errors. Alignment of CDR3 sequences to IMGT reference sequences was used to assign V, D and J gene segments. Each retained sequence needed at least a six-nucleotide match to both a V gene segment and a J gene segment. Rearrangements were classified as productive when the CDR3 lacked stop codons and remained in frame with V and J, and all other rearrangements were classified as non-productive. Following IMGT convention, CDR3 was defined as the stretch from the second conserved V-encoded cysteine up to the conserved J-encoded phenylalanine. The earlier analysis of 550 to 650 of the donors excluded any sequence lacking an unambiguous match to a single V gene segment. An earlier analysis of several hundred of the donors classified V segments as functional when productive rearrangements were above 56.7% and as segregating when the standard deviation between donors was above 5%. A statistical classification framework was built for diagnosing cytomegalovirus status from the catalog of TCR beta chain sequences. V and J gene assignment, in a later analysis, came from comparing TCR nucleotide sequences with IMGT/GENE-DB human TR gene sequences. In a later analysis, CDR3 sequences and most-parsimonious VDJ recombination scenarios were assigned using the TCRdist pipeline. In a later analysis, every TCR beta chain was defined by the combination of its CDR3 amino acid sequence and its V-gene family, and reads without a unique V-gene family were dropped. As a way to deal with suspected cross-contamination and a sequencing artifact, a later analysis dropped nearly 600 nucleotide sequences that were highly shared and had low generation probability. A later analysis calculated a clonal expansion index for each public chain from normalized within-repertoire ranks of inferred template counts. In a later analysis, generation probabilities were computed with a VDJ recombination model fitted to out-of-frame rearrangements, and the resulting probabilities were checked against IGoR. Hypergeometric tests were used in a later analysis to score TCR-TCR, TCR-HLA and TCR-CMV co-occurrence, with a repertoire-size bias correction applied to the TCR pairs. To estimate false discovery rates, a later analysis permuted the HLA or CMV assignments 20 times. In a later analysis, co-occurring TCRs were grouped using DBSCAN, and TCRdist sequence similarity was added for clustering within HLA-allele-positive subsets. Co-occurrence clustering excluded repertoires with fewer than 30,000 or more than 120,000 public chains, plus five with anomalous nucleotide sharing. TCRdb's version of the immuneACCESS table is confined to in-frame rearrangements and falls short of the full clone set. An unresolved V gene accounts for under half of the shortfall where checked; the remainder is of unknown origin. D and trimming were read from the DNA, whereas the V and J calls and clone size are those reported in that table. This sample lists tens of thousands of clones; roughly two thirds were detected once. The ten most abundant clones make up about 6.7% of the sample.

The sequenced sample was PBMCs. The sequence links TRBV7-3 to TRBJ2-1, with 7 junctional bases fitting TRBD1. The receptor was isolated from a woman in her 30s in good health and CMV-seronegative. The encoded CDR3 is CASTLGGPGHNEQFF. The DNA is TGTGCCAGCACCTTAGGGGGCCCGGGTCACAATGAGCAGTTCTTC. The CDR3, completed at both ends by the reference TRBV7-3 and TRBJ2-1 genes, gives the full variable domain GAGVSQTPSNKVTEKGKYVELRCDPISGHTALYWYRQSLGQGPEFLIYFQGTGAADDSGLPNDRFFAVRPEGSVSTLKIQRTERGDSAVYLCASTLGGPGHNEQFFGPGTRLTVL.